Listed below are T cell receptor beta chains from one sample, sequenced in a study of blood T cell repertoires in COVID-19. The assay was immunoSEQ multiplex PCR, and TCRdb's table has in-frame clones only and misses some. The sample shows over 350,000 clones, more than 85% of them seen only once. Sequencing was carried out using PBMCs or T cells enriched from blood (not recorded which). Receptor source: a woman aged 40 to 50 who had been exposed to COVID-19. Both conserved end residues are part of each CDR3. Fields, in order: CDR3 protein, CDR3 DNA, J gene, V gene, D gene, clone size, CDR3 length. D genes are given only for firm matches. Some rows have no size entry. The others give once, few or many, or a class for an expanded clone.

cdr3_aa: CASTLDRGSNEQFF
cdr3_nt: TGTGCCAGCACCTTAGACAGGGGGTCCAATGAGCAGTTCTTC
j_call: TRBJ2-1
v_call: TRBV27
d_call: TRBD1
clone_size: -
cdr3_length: 14

cdr3_aa: CASSLGGTSGQETQYF
cdr3_nt: TGTGCCAGCAGCTTAGGTGGGACTAGCGGACAAGAGACCCAGTACTTC
j_call: TRBJ2-5
v_call: TRBV11-3
d_call: TRBD2
clone_size: -
cdr3_length: 16

cdr3_aa: CASSSPTGGGYGYTF
cdr3_nt: TGTGCCAGCAGCTCACCCACAGGGGGCGGTTATGGCTACACCTTC
j_call: TRBJ1-2
v_call: TRBV7-9
d_call: TRBD1
clone_size: -
cdr3_length: 15

cdr3_aa: CASSFSSYRESNYGYTF
cdr3_nt: TGCGCCAGCAGCTTTTCATCTTACAGGGAATCCAACTATGGCTACACCTTC
j_call: TRBJ1-2
v_call: TRBV5-1
d_call: -
clone_size: -
cdr3_length: 17

cdr3_aa: CASSAGLGEAFF
cdr3_nt: TGTGCCAGCAGCGCTGGACTGGGTGAAGCTTTCTTT
j_call: TRBJ1-1
v_call: TRBV9
d_call: -
clone_size: -
cdr3_length: 12

cdr3_aa: CASRNRGANTEAFF
cdr3_nt: TGTGCCAGTAGAAACAGGGGCGCGAACACTGAAGCTTTCTTT
j_call: TRBJ1-1
v_call: TRBV19
d_call: TRBD1
clone_size: few
cdr3_length: 14

cdr3_aa: CASSPLTEQYF
cdr3_nt: TGTGCCAGCAGCCCGTTGACAGAGCAGTACTTC
j_call: TRBJ2-7
v_call: TRBV7-2
d_call: -
clone_size: -
cdr3_length: 11

cdr3_aa: CASSLALPSGPAFF
cdr3_nt: TGTGCCAGCAGCTTAGCGCTTCCCTCAGGTCCAGCTTTCTTT
j_call: TRBJ1-1
v_call: TRBV7-2
d_call: -
clone_size: -
cdr3_length: 14

cdr3_aa: CASSRQGDTGELFF
cdr3_nt: TGTGCCAGCAGTAGACAGGGAGACACCGGGGAGCTGTTTTTT
j_call: TRBJ2-2
v_call: TRBV6-4
d_call: TRBD1
clone_size: -
cdr3_length: 14

cdr3_aa: CASSRGQGGRVGANVLTF
cdr3_nt: TGTGCCAGCAGCCGTGGACAGGGGGGCCGTGTTGGGGCCAACGTCCTGACTTTC
j_call: TRBJ2-6
v_call: TRBV5-4
d_call: TRBD1
clone_size: -
cdr3_length: 18

cdr3_aa: CVSGGNYGYTF
cdr3_nt: TGTGTTTCAGGGGGGAACTATGGCTACACCTTC
j_call: TRBJ1-2
v_call: TRBV19
d_call: TRBD1
clone_size: -
cdr3_length: 11

cdr3_aa: CASSLGTGGGDTQYF
cdr3_nt: TGTGCCAGCTCACTTGGGACAGGGGGAGGAGATACGCAGTATTTT
j_call: TRBJ2-3
v_call: TRBV18
d_call: TRBD1
clone_size: -
cdr3_length: 15

cdr3_aa: CASSYGQTYNSPLHF
cdr3_nt: TGTGCCAGCAGTTATGGACAGACCTATAATTCACCCCTCCACTTT
j_call: TRBJ1-6
v_call: TRBV6-2/TRBV6-3
d_call: -
clone_size: -
cdr3_length: 15

cdr3_aa: CASRIGQENGYTF
cdr3_nt: TGCGCCAGCAGGATCGGACAGGAAAATGGCTACACCTTC
j_call: TRBJ1-2
v_call: TRBV5-1
d_call: TRBD1
clone_size: -
cdr3_length: 13

cdr3_aa: CAWSDQVRSSFNQPQHF
cdr3_nt: TGTGCCTGGAGTGATCAGGTTCGCTCATCCTTCAATCAGCCCCAGCATTTT
j_call: TRBJ1-5
v_call: TRBV30
d_call: -
clone_size: -
cdr3_length: 17

cdr3_aa: CASGTGGHEQYF
cdr3_nt: TGTGCTAGTGGGACAGGGGGCCACGAGCAGTACTTC
j_call: TRBJ2-7
v_call: TRBV12-5
d_call: TRBD1
clone_size: -
cdr3_length: 12

cdr3_aa: CASSSLDIRYGYTF
cdr3_nt: TGTGCCAGCTCATCCCTGGACATCCGCTATGGCTACACCTTC
j_call: TRBJ1-2
v_call: TRBV18
d_call: -
clone_size: once
cdr3_length: 14

cdr3_aa: CASSANRGRGYGYTF
cdr3_nt: TGTGCCAGCAGCGCAAACAGGGGGCGGGGGTATGGCTACACCTTC
j_call: TRBJ1-2
v_call: TRBV9
d_call: TRBD1
clone_size: -
cdr3_length: 15

cdr3_aa: CASRGTGEGYTF
cdr3_nt: TGCGCCAGCAGAGGGACAGGGGAAGGCTACACCTTC
j_call: TRBJ1-2
v_call: TRBV23-1
d_call: TRBD1
clone_size: -
cdr3_length: 12

cdr3_aa: CASSPRGDSNQPQHF
cdr3_nt: TGTGCCAGCAGTCCCAGGGGGGATAGCAATCAGCCCCAGCATTTT
j_call: TRBJ1-5
v_call: TRBV27
d_call: TRBD1
clone_size: -
cdr3_length: 15

cdr3_aa: CASSMGGSSGNTIYF
cdr3_nt: TGTGCCAGTAGTATGGGGGGGAGCTCTGGAAACACCATATATTTT
j_call: TRBJ1-3
v_call: TRBV19
d_call: -
clone_size: -
cdr3_length: 15

cdr3_aa: CASRPTGTGVNSPLHF
cdr3_nt: TGTGCCAGTAGACCCACCGGGACAGGGGTTAATTCACCCCTCCACTTT
j_call: TRBJ1-6
v_call: TRBV19
d_call: TRBD1
clone_size: -
cdr3_length: 16

cdr3_aa: CASSLGDREQETQYF
cdr3_nt: TGTGCCAGCAGCTTGGGAGACAGGGAACAAGAGACCCAGTACTTC
j_call: TRBJ2-5
v_call: TRBV9
d_call: TRBD1
clone_size: -
cdr3_length: 15

cdr3_aa: CASSYGTARWFF
cdr3_nt: TGCGCCAGCAGCTACGGGACAGCTCGGTGGTTCTTC
j_call: TRBJ2-1
v_call: TRBV5-1
d_call: TRBD1
clone_size: -
cdr3_length: 12

cdr3_aa: CASSQYGTATEAFF
cdr3_nt: TGCGCCAGCAGCCAATACGGGACAGCCACTGAAGCTTTCTTT
j_call: TRBJ1-1
v_call: TRBV5-1
d_call: TRBD1
clone_size: -
cdr3_length: 14

cdr3_aa: CASSGALTDTQYF
cdr3_nt: TGTGCCAGCAGTGGAGCTTTAACAGATACGCAGTATTTT
j_call: TRBJ2-3
v_call: TRBV6-1
d_call: -
clone_size: -
cdr3_length: 13

cdr3_aa: CATSDSGQSFYGYTF
cdr3_nt: TGTGCCACCAGTGACTCGGGACAGAGCTTCTATGGCTACACCTTC
j_call: TRBJ1-2
v_call: TRBV24-1
d_call: TRBD1
clone_size: -
cdr3_length: 15

cdr3_aa: CASSLAGLAAYEQYF
cdr3_nt: TGTGCCAGCAGCCTCGCGGGGCTCGCCGCCTACGAGCAGTACTTC
j_call: TRBJ2-7
v_call: TRBV3-1/TRBV3-2
d_call: -
clone_size: -
cdr3_length: 15

cdr3_aa: CASSQGAGQHLYGYTF
cdr3_nt: TGTGCCAGCAGCCAAGGGGCAGGGCAGCACCTCTATGGCTACACCTTC
j_call: TRBJ1-2
v_call: TRBV3-1/TRBV3-2
d_call: -
clone_size: -
cdr3_length: 16

cdr3_aa: CASSPRDTANYGYTF
cdr3_nt: TGTGCCAGCAGCCCTCGGGACACAGCTAACTATGGCTACACCTTC
j_call: TRBJ1-2
v_call: TRBV9
d_call: -
clone_size: -
cdr3_length: 15

cdr3_aa: CASSQAGANIQYF
cdr3_nt: TGTGCCAGCAGCCAAGCGGGAGCTAACATTCAGTACTTC
j_call: TRBJ2-4
v_call: TRBV12-3/TRBV12-4
d_call: TRBD2
clone_size: -
cdr3_length: 13

cdr3_aa: CASGDKGWNSPLHF
cdr3_nt: TGTGCCAGTGGGGACAAAGGGTGGAATTCACCCCTCCACTTT
j_call: TRBJ1-6
v_call: TRBV19
d_call: -
clone_size: -
cdr3_length: 14

cdr3_aa: CSVATGLVSGYTF
cdr3_nt: TGCAGCGTTGCCACAGGGTTAGTTTCTGGCTACACCTTC
j_call: TRBJ1-2
v_call: TRBV29-1
d_call: -
clone_size: -
cdr3_length: 13

cdr3_aa: CASSDALQAGNEQFF
cdr3_nt: TGTGCCAGCAGTGACGCCCTGCAGGCGGGGAATGAGCAGTTCTTC
j_call: TRBJ2-1
v_call: TRBV25-1
d_call: -
clone_size: -
cdr3_length: 15

cdr3_aa: CASSYSAADQPQHF
cdr3_nt: TGTGCCAGCAGTTACTCGGCGGCAGATCAGCCCCAGCATTTT
j_call: TRBJ1-5
v_call: TRBV6-6
d_call: -
clone_size: -
cdr3_length: 14

cdr3_aa: CASSPGTPNEKLFF
cdr3_nt: TGCGCCAGCAGCCCAGGGACTCCTAATGAAAAACTGTTTTTT
j_call: TRBJ1-4
v_call: TRBV5-1
d_call: -
clone_size: -
cdr3_length: 14

cdr3_aa: CASSLSTRTEAFF
cdr3_nt: TGTGCCAGCAGTTTATCGACACGGACAGAGGCTTTCTTT
j_call: TRBJ1-1
v_call: TRBV27
d_call: -
clone_size: few
cdr3_length: 13

cdr3_aa: CASSLQGGGEKLFF
cdr3_nt: TGTGCCAGTAGTCTTCAGGGGGGAGGTGAAAAACTGTTTTTT
j_call: TRBJ1-4
v_call: TRBV19
d_call: TRBD1
clone_size: once
cdr3_length: 14

cdr3_aa: CASSETGLKTDTQYF
cdr3_nt: TGTGCCAGCAGTGAAACGGGACTTAAGACAGATACGCAGTATTTT
j_call: TRBJ2-3
v_call: TRBV2
d_call: -
clone_size: -
cdr3_length: 15

cdr3_aa: CASSPPTVNYGYTF
cdr3_nt: TGTGCCAGCTCACCACCGACAGTGAACTATGGCTACACCTTC
j_call: TRBJ1-2
v_call: TRBV18
d_call: -
clone_size: -
cdr3_length: 14

cdr3_aa: CATSQEYRMGGVGGGQGHEQYF
cdr3_nt: TGTGCCACCAGCCAAGAATACCGAATGGGGGGCGTCGGCGGGGGACAGGGTCACGAGCAGTACTTC
j_call: TRBJ2-7
v_call: TRBV3-1/TRBV3-2
d_call: TRBD1
clone_size: -
cdr3_length: 22

cdr3_aa: CASSLRESYEQYF
cdr3_nt: TGCGCCAGCAGTCTACGCGAGTCCTACGAGCAGTACTTC
j_call: TRBJ2-7
v_call: TRBV23-1
d_call: -
clone_size: -
cdr3_length: 13

cdr3_aa: CASSLSSAGGTEAFF
cdr3_nt: TGTGCCAGCAGCTTATCCTCGGCGGGTGGGACTGAAGCTTTCTTT
j_call: TRBJ1-1
v_call: TRBV7-2
d_call: -
clone_size: -
cdr3_length: 15

cdr3_aa: CASSPRQGPYEQYF
cdr3_nt: TGTGCCAGCTCACCCCGACAGGGTCCTTACGAGCAGTACTTC
j_call: TRBJ2-7
v_call: TRBV18
d_call: TRBD1
clone_size: -
cdr3_length: 14

cdr3_aa: CASSTDTEAFF
cdr3_nt: TGTGCCAGTAGTACGGACACTGAAGCTTTCTTT
j_call: TRBJ1-1
v_call: TRBV19
d_call: -
clone_size: -
cdr3_length: 11

cdr3_aa: CASKSDRRNTEAFF
cdr3_nt: TGTGCCAGCAAGTCGGACAGGAGGAACACTGAAGCTTTCTTT
j_call: TRBJ1-1
v_call: TRBV2
d_call: TRBD1
clone_size: -
cdr3_length: 14

cdr3_aa: CASRQGNFGYTF
cdr3_nt: TGTGCCAGCAGACAGGGGAACTTCGGCTACACCTTC
j_call: TRBJ1-2
v_call: TRBV12-3/TRBV12-4
d_call: TRBD1
clone_size: -
cdr3_length: 12

cdr3_aa: CASSGLAGSYEQYF
cdr3_nt: TGTGCCAGCAGCGGTTTAGCGGGGTCCTACGAGCAGTACTTC
j_call: TRBJ2-7
v_call: TRBV9
d_call: TRBD2
clone_size: -
cdr3_length: 14

cdr3_aa: CASSPRTGVGNEQFF
cdr3_nt: TGTGCCAGCTCACCTAGGACAGGGGTCGGCAATGAGCAGTTCTTC
j_call: TRBJ2-1
v_call: TRBV18
d_call: TRBD1
clone_size: once
cdr3_length: 15

cdr3_aa: CASTITGGHYGYTF
cdr3_nt: TGTGCCAGTACCATCACCGGGGGACACTATGGCTACACCTTC
j_call: TRBJ1-2
v_call: TRBV19
d_call: -
clone_size: -
cdr3_length: 14

cdr3_aa: CASTVDRVRQPQHF
cdr3_nt: TGTGCCAGTACCGTGGACAGGGTTAGGCAGCCCCAGCATTTT
j_call: TRBJ1-5
v_call: TRBV19
d_call: TRBD1
clone_size: -
cdr3_length: 14

cdr3_aa: CASNSARDRDRNTIYF
cdr3_nt: TGTGCCAGCAACAGCGCTAGGGACAGGGATCGGAACACCATATATTTT
j_call: TRBJ1-3
v_call: TRBV7-9
d_call: TRBD1
clone_size: -
cdr3_length: 16

cdr3_aa: CASSYGQGTYGYTF
cdr3_nt: TGTGCCAGCAGCTACGGACAGGGGACGTATGGCTACACCTTC
j_call: TRBJ1-2
v_call: TRBV5-5
d_call: TRBD1
clone_size: -
cdr3_length: 14

cdr3_aa: CASSVEVGNTEAFF
cdr3_nt: TGTGCCAGCTCAGTCGAGGTGGGGAACACTGAAGCTTTCTTT
j_call: TRBJ1-1
v_call: TRBV18
d_call: -
clone_size: -
cdr3_length: 14

cdr3_aa: CASSPGTSAYEQYF
cdr3_nt: TGTGCCAGCAGCCCAGGGACTAGCGCCTACGAGCAGTACTTC
j_call: TRBJ2-7
v_call: TRBV7-8
d_call: TRBD2
clone_size: -
cdr3_length: 14

cdr3_aa: CASNRGRSRGPEAFF
cdr3_nt: TGTGCCTCAAACAGGGGGCGGTCCAGAGGCCCTGAAGCTTTCTTT
j_call: TRBJ1-1
v_call: TRBV19
d_call: TRBD1
clone_size: -
cdr3_length: 15

cdr3_aa: CASSTQGAFTEAFF
cdr3_nt: TGTGCCAGCAGCACCCAGGGGGCTTTCACTGAAGCTTTCTTT
j_call: TRBJ1-1
v_call: TRBV7-9
d_call: TRBD1
clone_size: -
cdr3_length: 14

cdr3_aa: CASRTRKNTEAFF
cdr3_nt: TGTGCCAGCAGGACCAGGAAGAACACTGAAGCTTTCTTT
j_call: TRBJ1-1
v_call: TRBV6-5
d_call: -
clone_size: once
cdr3_length: 13